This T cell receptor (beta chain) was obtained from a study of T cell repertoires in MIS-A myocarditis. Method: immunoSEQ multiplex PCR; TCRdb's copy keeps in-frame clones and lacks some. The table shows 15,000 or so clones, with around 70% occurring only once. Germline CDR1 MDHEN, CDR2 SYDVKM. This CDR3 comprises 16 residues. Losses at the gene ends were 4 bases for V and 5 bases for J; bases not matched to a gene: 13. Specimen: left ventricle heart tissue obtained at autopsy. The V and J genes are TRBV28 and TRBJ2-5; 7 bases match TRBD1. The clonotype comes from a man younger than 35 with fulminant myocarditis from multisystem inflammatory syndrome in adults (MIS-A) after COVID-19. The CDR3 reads CASSSPTGQVGETQYF. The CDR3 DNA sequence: TGTGCCAGCAGTTCTCCGACAGGGCAGGTTGGGGAGACCCAGTACTTC.